This TCR beta chain was found in a study of T cell responses to AZD1222 COVID-19 vaccine (dated by TCRdb to the early 2020s). For context, the study as a whole: AZD1222 recipients with second doses at about 4 weeks or about 12 weeks were pooled, because spike-specific TCR depth and breadth did not differ between schedules. A total of about 230 trial participants underwent TCR sequencing, of whom about 210 received two doses of AZD1222 and 26 received two doses of the MenACWY control vaccine. Enrollment into the trials was organized by age into subgroups of 18-55, 56-69 and 70-plus years, and those subgroups contained roughly 150, 30 and 60 TCR-sequenced participants, respectively. Here is what the overall study found, with its caveats: Participants were mostly white British and included more females than males, and it was suggested by the authors that clonal diversity may have been underestimated. The 56-69-year group was small, and its depth increase did not reach significance, likely because of low power. Conclusions about previously exposed vaccinees are limited because only a handful of AZD1222 recipients were SARS-CoV-2 seropositive at baseline. Because no day 14 peak-response samples were available, repertoires were characterized only after the peak T cell response. After two AZD1222 doses, both the breadth and the depth of spike-specific TCRs were significantly higher than at day 0 and than in MenACWY recipients. CD4 TCRs associated with the vaccine covered the entire spike protein, and the dominant responses were in regions 160-218 and 743-854. Reportedly, close to half of the unique spike-specific TCRs recognized epitopes lying outside the regions that are mutated in the B.1.351 and B.1.1.7 variants.

The CDR3 regions of human TCRbeta chains were analyzed by immunosequencing. The paper's processing steps were these. TCRs in the repertoires were compared against a reference library of SARS-CoV-2-specific TCRs that had been generated with the MIRA antigen-specificity platform. Breadth was defined as the fraction of unique TCRs that were SARS-CoV-2-associated. Depth was defined as the fraction of total T cells that were SARS-CoV-2-associated. Using the MIRA data, every spike-specific TCR was mapped to the spike region that the TCR reacted to and assigned to either a CD4 or a CD8 class. Log10-transformed breadth and depth values were compared by one-way ANOVA with Sidak's multiple comparisons tests. TCRdb stores this immuneACCESS table with in-frame sequences only. Part of the clones is absent; in the studies checked, under half of the shortfall reflects unresolved V genes, and no reason is known for the rest. V and J calls and clone size are given by that table; D and trimming were obtained from the DNA. The sample table contains approximately 46,000 clones; only one count was recorded for about 74% of them. The ten top clones hold around 6.6% of the sample.

The sample's time point label is to be understood as: baseline before first vaccination. The vaccinee samples were drawn from two UK trials, COV001 and COV002, one of which was a single-blind randomized controlled phase 2/3 trial testing AZD1222 (ChAdOx1 nCoV-19) in healthy adults. For TCRbeta chain sequencing, PBMC samples from trial participants were taken at day 0 and at day 28 after the second dose. This clone was seen a few times. Its antigen is still unknown. No base-level quality is on record; no much larger clone is a single base apart. V and J lose 6 bases and 0 bases, and a span of 8 bases separates them. CDR1 LNHNV and CDR2 YYDKDF are derived from the germline V gene (reference sequence). The CDR3 goes from the cysteine to the phenylalanine over 14 residues. The kept DNA is CDR3 alone, 42 bases in frame from the first base.

This receptor chain uses TRBV15 and TRBJ2-2; a confident D gene designation cannot be given. The TCR was taken from an adult in good health. The sample consisted of peripheral blood, taken on day 0 of AZD1222 vaccination. The CDR3 protein is CATRGLANTGELFF. The sequence in DNA is TGTGCCACCAGAGGGCTAGCGAACACCGGGGAGCTGTTTTTT.